The entry that follows covers one T cell receptor beta chain sequence. TCRdb's table, derived via immunoSEQ multiplex PCR, lists solely in-frame clones and lacks some. The profile shows under 300,000 clones, 65% to 90% of them singletons. This record comes from a study of blood T cell repertoires in COVID-19. Sequencing input: peripheral blood. The sequence derives from a woman aged 60-75 years with active or convalescent COVID-19.

The CDR3 sequence: CASNYGENTEAFF. In nucleotides, the CDR3 is TGTGCCAGCAATTACGGGGAGAACACTGAAGCTTTCTTT. V usage is TRBV2 and J usage is TRBJ1-1; D gene uncertain. The V and J ends lost 7 bases and 1 base respectively, with 10 bases between them. This CDR3 has 13 residues. CDR1 and CDR2 from the germline V gene are SNHLY and FYNNEI.